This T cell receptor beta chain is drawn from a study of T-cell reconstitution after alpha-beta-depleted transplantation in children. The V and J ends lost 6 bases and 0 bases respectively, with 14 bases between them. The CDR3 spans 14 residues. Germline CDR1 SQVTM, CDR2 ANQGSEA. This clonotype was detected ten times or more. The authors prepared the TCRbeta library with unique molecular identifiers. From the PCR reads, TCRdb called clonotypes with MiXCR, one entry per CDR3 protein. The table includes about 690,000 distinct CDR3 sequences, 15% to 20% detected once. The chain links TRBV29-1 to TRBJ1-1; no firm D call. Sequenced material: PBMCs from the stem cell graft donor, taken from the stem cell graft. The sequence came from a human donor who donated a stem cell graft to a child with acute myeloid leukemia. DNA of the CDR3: TGCAGCGTCCCTAACATCTCACTGAACACTGAAGCTTTCTTT. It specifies CSVPNISLNTEAFF.